This T cell receptor beta chain was documented in a study of spatial heterogeneity in lung cancer. Looking at the study overall: There were around 72 donors, all of them untreated patients with early-stage non-small cell lung cancer.

Germline V gene lookup returns CDR1 SGHNT and CDR2 YYREEE (reference sequence). The CDR3 sequence is 15 residues long. Trimming pared 4 bases from V and 2 bases from J, leaving 13 bases between. Time point given: blood at routine non-recurrence follow-up after resection. Unsorted whole RNA of tumor, nontumor lung or frozen PBMC was sequenced. This clonotype was seen many times. TCRdb called the 5' RACE reads again in MiXCR, with one record for every CDR3 protein. The sample yields approximately 93,000 distinct CDR3 sequences, roughly 21% seen once. The sample here was PBMCs, taken at follow-up. This TCR came from a male donor with early-stage non-small cell lung cancer. This chain links TRBV5-4 with TRBJ2-4; possibly TRBD1 or TRBD2 for D (5 bases each). The CDR3 is CASSLSRDPKNIQYF. The CDR3 region has the DNA TGTGCCAGCAGCCTCTCAAGGGACCCCAAAAACATTCAGTACTTC.